Given below is one TCR beta chain in context. Losses at the gene ends were 5 bases for V and 6 bases for J; bases not matched to a gene: 4. The CDR3 is 13 residues long. The germline V gene encodes CDR1 SGHRS and CDR2 YFSETQ. The source of the sample is a study of T cell repertoires in ileal Crohn's disease. Study overall: About half received postoperative treatment, around 10 with thiopurines and 15 to 20 anti-TNF.

Clones were read by immunoSEQ multiplex PCR, and TCRdb kept only the in-frame ones, dropping some. Of several thousand clones listed, roughly 80% were seen once; the top ten hold approximately 6.3%. The chain recombines TRBV5-1 with TRBJ2-3; TRBD1 matches 9 bases. Sequencing was carried out using ileal tissue. This TCR came from an adult with Crohn's disease. The CDR3: CASSKDRGDTQYF. The DNA of the CDR3 is TGCGCCAGCAGTAAGGACAGGGGTGATACGCAGTATTTT.